The text below deals with one T cell receptor beta chain. Its antigen remains unidentified. Data came from immunoSEQ multiplex PCR; TCRdb stores just in-frame clones and leaves some out. The repertoire holds about 61,000 clones, around 80% seen once, with 0.53% in the top ten. This specimen comes from a study of memory CD4+ T cells and cytomegalovirus serostatus. Turning to the study itself: Donors were healthy Belgian adults, several CMV seropositive and some 24 seronegative.

The sort gate was single viable CD3+CD4+CD8-CD45RO+ cells for memory CD4+ T cells. Positive selection with CD4 microbeads enriched total CD4+ T cells. Study-wide points: Suggested: most of the CMV-linked TCR signature lies in CD4+ memory cells. About 40% of the roughly 150 known CMV-associated TCRbeta sequences appeared in CD4+ memory.

With 4 bases removed from V and 0 bases from J, the gap between germline ends came to 7 bases. The CDR3 is 15 amino acids. Germline-derived CDR1 and CDR2 are ENHRY and SYGVKD. The sample was memory CD4+ T cells from blood. The chain uses TRBV10-3 and TRBJ2-6, with D perhaps TRBD1 or TRBD2 (5 bases each). The receptor was isolated from an adult in good health and CMV-seronegative. Some clones in this sample may be carry-over from other donors' samples. CDR3 in DNA: TGTGCCATCAGTGGAGGGGTCTCTGGGGCCAACGTCCTGACTTTC. Its translation: CAISGGVSGANVLTF.